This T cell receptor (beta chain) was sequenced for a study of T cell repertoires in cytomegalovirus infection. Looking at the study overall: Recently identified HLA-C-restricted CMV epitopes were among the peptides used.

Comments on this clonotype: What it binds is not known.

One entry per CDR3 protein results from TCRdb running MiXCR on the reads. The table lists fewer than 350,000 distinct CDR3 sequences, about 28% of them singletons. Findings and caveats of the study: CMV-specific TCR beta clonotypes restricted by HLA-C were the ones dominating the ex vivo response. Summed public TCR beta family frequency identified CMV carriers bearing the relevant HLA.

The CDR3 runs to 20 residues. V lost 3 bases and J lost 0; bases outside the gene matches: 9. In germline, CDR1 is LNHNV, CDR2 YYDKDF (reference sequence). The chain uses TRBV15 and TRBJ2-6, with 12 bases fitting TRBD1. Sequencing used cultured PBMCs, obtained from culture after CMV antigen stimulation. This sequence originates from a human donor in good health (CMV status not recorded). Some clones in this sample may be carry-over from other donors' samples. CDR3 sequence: CATSRGQGAGTSSGANVLTF. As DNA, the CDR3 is TGTGCCACCAGCAGGGGACAGGGGGCGGGGACGAGCTCTGGGGCCAACGTCCTGACTTTC.